Below, one TCR beta chain is given with its context. What this receptor recognizes is not known. One base away there is no much larger clone; base qualities are not given. The source of the sample is a study of CD8+ T cells in alopecia areata listed by TCRdb under 2018. A note on the overall study: Treated patients were enrolled in an open-label pilot trial of oral tofacitinib, 5 to 10 mg twice daily, for moderate-to-severe alopecia areata. Patients stayed on tofacitinib for 6 to 18 months and then had 6 months of follow-up off drug so that delayed response and recurrence could be assessed. Disease severity in treated patients was measured with the SALT score, which quantifies the percentage of affected scalp surface area. High-throughput TCRbeta sequencing was used to examine T cell clonal expansion in alopecia areata in both the C3H/HeJ mouse model and human patients. In humans, TCRbeta sequencing was performed on scalp tissue and on sorted CD4+ and CD8+ peripheral blood T cells from healthy controls and from patients with patchy or totalis/universalis alopecia areata. Biopsies were taken from tofacitinib-treated patients at baseline and again at 4 and 24 weeks into treatment, and several of those patients also had a later scalp biopsy. Scalp clonality was compared among normal scalp (n=4), patchy alopecia areata scalp (n=8), and alopecia totalis/universalis scalp (n=8). RNA was obtained with the PAXgene miRNA kit for fixed scalp, the miRNeasy kit for PBMCs, and the RNeasy kit for mouse skin. immunoSEQ multiplex PCR using 35 Vbeta forward primers and 13 Jbeta reverse primers was used to amplify TCRbeta CDR3 regions. On the study overall, not on this receptor specifically: Shared TCR sequences between patients were less evident than in mice, which may be partly attributable to HLA diversity in the patient population. Scalp TCR repertoire analysis is complicated because resident alphabeta T cells in normal human skin are also sequenced, whereas mouse skin is dominated by gammadelta T cells. Many expanded lesional clones were found to persist in scalp and blood during tofacitinib treatment, and relapse after treatment cessation may be partly explained by this persistence. Scalp clonality and the number of expanded CD8+ clones among the top 100 scalp clones were significantly decreased by tofacitinib. Because the treated cohort was small and had just a single nonresponder, larger studies are needed to establish links between baseline CD8+ expansion and response. Compared with normal scalp, lesional scalp had higher clonality and more expanded CD8+ clones, particularly in alopecia totalis/universalis, a pattern that suggests antigenic drive.

Read against the paper, the sample's time point label means: about 5 months on oral tofacitinib. The treatment or condition label for this specimen denotes: oral pan-JAK inhibitor, 5-10 mg twice daily. Peripheral blood and lesional scalp punch biopsies were obtained from patients with alopecia areata. PBMCs were separated by density centrifugation and stained for CD3, CD4 and CD8, after which CD4+ and CD8+ T cells were sorted on a FACSAria. V and J lose 3 bases and 2 bases, and a span of 7 bases separates them. The CDR3 runs 13 amino acids, cysteine and phenylalanine included. The retained sequence is limited to the CDR3, 39 bases, with the frame set at the first base. The germline V gene (reference sequence) gives CDR1 as MNHNY and CDR2 as SVGAGI. The library was generated by the immunoSEQ multiplex PCR assay. To provide template for TCR sequencing, every sample had RNA extracted and reverse transcribed into cDNA. First-strand cDNA was synthesized using SuperScript III with a 2:1 mix of oligo-dT and random hexamers. A synthetic immune receptor repertoire was used to measure amplification bias, and any remaining bias was corrected computationally. Processing in the source paper ran as follows. Raw reads were preprocessed for error removal, and CDR3 was defined according to IMGT conventions as running from the conserved cysteine to phenylalanine. Clonality was computed by normalizing Shannon entropy by log2 of the number of productive unique TCRs and subtracting the result from 1. Whether scalp clones were CD4 or CD8 was inferred by matching scalp TCRbeta sequences against CD4 and CD8 repertoires sorted from blood. Drawn from immuneACCESS, this table holds only the in-frame rearrangements with V and J called that TCRdb kept. Clones are partly lost; checked studies trace under half to an unresolved V gene and leave the rest unexplained. Clone size and V and J calls were adopted from that table, with D and trimming inferred from the DNA. The sample records 170,000 or so clones, about 60% of which are singletons. Roughly 13% of the sample rests with the top ten.

This TCR was recovered from a human donor with alopecia areata. The chain uses TRBV6-6 and TRBJ2-5; no D gene is confidently identified. Sequencing was performed on CD8+ T cells sorted from blood, taken at week 24, from a patient treated with tofacitinib. The DNA sequence is as follows: TGTGCCAGCAGTTATAATCCTCAAGAGACCCAGTACTTC. Translated, it reads CASSYNPQETQYF.